A single sample is the source of the 25 T cell receptor beta chains below, sequenced in a study of regulatory T cells in long-lasting Graves disease. Noted time point: persistent/refractory GD, antithyroid drugs over 5 years with positive TRAb. PBMC-derived RNA was used for the TCR library. The authors built TCR beta libraries using iRepertoire HTBI primers and Arm-PCR of CDR3 regions. TCRdb independently ran MiXCR on the multiplex PCR reads; one entry per CDR3 protein. Among about 470,000 distinct CDR3 sequences listed, approximately 21% were seen once. The sequences come from peripheral blood mononuclear cells (PBMCs), collected when the disease was refractory, from a patient treated with antithyroid drugs. The receptors here all came from a female donor with Graves disease.

This clonotype occurred many times. This chain joins TRBV10-3 and TRBJ1-1; possible D gene TRBD1, 5 bases. The germline V gene encodes CDR1 ENHRY and CDR2 SYGVKD. Trimming shortened V by 5 bases and J by 3 bases, and 22 bases separated the two germline ends. The CDR3 spans 17 residues. The CDR3 bases are TGTGCCATCAGTTCGGGACTGCTCCTCTCGTGGGACACTGAAGCTTTCTTT. Translated, it gives CAISSGLLLSWDTEAFF.

The rearrangement uses TRBV20-1 and TRBJ2-7, with TRBD1 matching 10 bases. V was pared by 6 bases and J by 2 bases, with 10 bases of the junction left unmatched. The CDR3 sequence is 15 residues long. Germline CDR1 DFQATT, CDR2 SNEGSKA (reference sequence). The CDR3 reads CSAQHRDRGPYEQYF. The DNA of the CDR3 is TGCAGTGCACAACACCGGGACAGGGGCCCCTACGAGCAGTACTTC.

This clonotype came up many times. The rearrangement links TRBV6-1 to TRBJ1-5; D unclear. The CDR3 sequence is 13 residues long. The germline gives CDR1 MNHNS, CDR2 SASEGT. Deletions cut 9 bases from V and 5 bases from J, with 14 bases between. This CDR3 is CASAREVDQPQHF. The CDR3 DNA is TGTGCCAGTGCCCGGGAAGTGGATCAGCCCCAGCATTTT.

This clonotype was found many times. CDR3 sequence (DNA): TGTGCCAGCATCGGGACAGGCTATGGCTACACCTTC. This translates into CASIGTGYGYTF. The chain carries TRBV7-9 and TRBJ1-2, with 8 bases lining up with TRBD1. After removal of 7 bases from V and 4 bases from J, the junction contained 2 bases not matched to a gene. The CDR3 covers 12 residues. Germline lookup yields CDR1 SEHNR and CDR2 FQNEAQ (reference sequence).

At least ten counts were recorded for this clonotype. This chain links TRBV28 with TRBJ1-2; possible D gene TRBD1, 5 bases. From germline, CDR1 is MDHEN and CDR2 SYDVKM. V dropped 7 bases and J dropped 8 bases, with 14 bases sitting between them. The CDR3 runs to 12 residues. The CDR3 here is CASTRWGVGYTF. The CDR3 coding sequence is TGTGCCAGCACCAGGTGGGGGGTCGGCTACACCTTC.

This clonotype has a count of ten or more. V gene TRBV12-3 or TRBV12-4 combines with J gene TRBJ2-5, with a weak D call TRBD2 (5 bases). V was trimmed by 5 bases and J by 3 bases, leaving 10 bases between them. The CDR3 covers 13 residues. The CDR3 reads CASSRTRKETQYF. CDR3 DNA sequence: TGTGCCAGCAGTAGGACTCGAAAAGAGACCCAGTACTTC.

This clonotype was observed a handful of times. This sequence joins TRBV5-1 and TRBJ2-7; D is perhaps TRBD1 (5 bases). The CDR3 is made up of 13 amino acids. Germline V CDR1 and CDR2: SGHRS, YFSETQ. Trimming shortened V by 0 bases and J by 3 bases, and 7 bases separated the two germline ends. The CDR3 spells CASSLEQDYEQYF. In DNA form, the CDR3 reads TGCGCCAGCAGCTTGGAACAGGACTACGAGCAGTACTTC.

This clonotype showed up just a few times. A much larger clone sits a single nucleotide away, making a read error possible. The chain recombines TRBV6-1 with TRBJ2-5; the match to TRBD2 covers 12 bases. The CDR3 loop spans 17 amino acids. The V segment lost 6 bases and the J segment 7 bases; nucleotides outside the gene matches: 15. Per the germline V gene, CDR1 is MNHNS and CDR2 is SASEGT. The CDR3 here is CASSQGLAGGHGGTQYF. CDR3 bases: TGTGCCAGCAGCCAGGGGCTAGCGGGAGGGCATGGAGGGACCCAGTACTTC.

CDR3 nucleotides: TGTGCCAGCAGCGACCCTCGGACGGGGGGGACGGAGTACCAAGAGACCCAGTACTTC. Encoded protein: CASSDPRTGGTEYQETQYF. The chain links TRBV7-9 to TRBJ2-5; the match to TRBD2 covers 8 bases. CDR3 length: 19 residues. The junction had 17 bases not matched to a gene; V was cut back by 5 bases and J by 0 bases. Germline CDR1 is SEHNR and CDR2 is FQNEAQ (reference sequence).

Many counts were recorded for this clonotype. CDR3 nucleotide sequence: TGTGCCAGCAGCCAAGATCCAGGCAAAGGTGAAAAACTGTTTTTT. Protein product: CASSQDPGKGEKLFF. The chain uses TRBV4-2 and TRBJ1-4; D gene unclear. The germline V and J ends were trimmed by 0 bases and 7 bases, with 12 bases remaining between them. CDR3 length: 15 residues. Per the germline V gene, CDR1 is LGHNA and CDR2 is YNFKEQ.

This chain uses TRBV12-3 or TRBV12-4 with TRBJ1-1, with a weak D call TRBD1 (5 bases). Trimming took 1 base from V and 10 from J, leaving 16 bases between them. The CDR3 runs to 14 residues. CDR3 loop: CASSLGRASFGAFF. The CDR3 nucleotides read TGTGCCAGCAGTTTAGGCAGGGCATCGTTCGGAGCTTTCTTT.

This clonotype has a count of ten or more. The V call is TRBV7-2, the J call TRBJ2-7; 9 bases agree with TRBD1. V shed 2 bases, J shed 0 bases, and the junction held 2 bases outside the gene matches. Germline V gene data show CDR1 as SGHTA and CDR2 as FQGNSA. The CDR3 spans 15 residues. This CDR3 reads CASSLTTGGSYEQYF. In DNA, the CDR3 is TGTGCCAGCAGCTTAACGACAGGGGGCTCCTACGAGCAGTACTTC.

Only a few counts were recorded for this clonotype. The chain uses TRBV11-1 and TRBJ2-1, with 11 bases matching TRBD2. Trimming removed 5 bases from V and 5 bases from J; junction bases left unmatched: 5. Germline CDR1 reads SGHAT; CDR2 reads FQDESV (reference sequence). CDR3 size: 15 residues. CDR3 region: CASSLLAGGHNEQFF. The CDR3 nucleotides are TGTGCCAGCAGCCTTCTAGCGGGAGGCCACAATGAGCAGTTCTTC. Using reference TRBV11-1 and TRBJ2-1 for the parts outside the CDR3, the full variable domain is EAEVAQSPRYKITEKSQAVAFWCDPISGHATLYWYRQILGQGPELLVQFQDESVVDDSQLPKDRFSAERLKGVDSTLKIQPAELGDSAMYLCASSLLAGGHNEQFFGPGTRLTVL.

This clonotype was observed at least ten times. J is TRBJ2-1 and V is TRBV28; TRBD2 matches 8 bases. The germline V gene has CDR1 MDHEN and CDR2 SYDVKM. This CDR3 comprises 17 residues. Trimming removed 5 bases from V and 8 bases from J; junction bases left unmatched: 17. The DNA for the CDR3 is TGTGCCAGCAGTCCGGGCCATTCAGCGGGAGAGCTCGATGAGCAGTTCTTC. Its protein is CASSPGHSAGELDEQFF.

The gene calls are TRBV7-2 and TRBJ1-6; perhaps TRBD1 as D (5 bases). CDR1 is SGHTA and CDR2 is FQGNSA in the germline V gene. Between the trimmed V and J ends, which lost 4 bases and 9 bases, there was a span of 13 bases. CDR3 length: 14 amino acids. CDR3 coding DNA: TGTGCCAGCAGCTCCCGGGAGGGGAGTTCACCCCTCCACTTT. Translation: CASSSREGSSPLHF. The entire variable domain, with the rest obtained from reference TRBV7-2 and TRBJ1-6, is as follows: GAGVSQSPSNKVTEKGKDVELRCDPISGHTALYWYRQSLGQGLEFLIYFQGNSAPDKSGLPSDRFSAERTGGSVSTLTIQRTQQEDSAVYLCASSSREGSSPLHFGNGTRLTVT.

This clonotype was picked up many times. J is TRBJ2-7 and V is TRBV11-1; D may match TRBD1 or TRBD2 (5 bases each). Deletions cut 2 bases from V and 1 base from J, with 15 bases between. The CDR3 totals 16 residues. Germline assignment: CDR1 SGHAT and CDR2 FQDESV (reference sequence). CDR3 nucleotides: TGTGCCAGCAGCTTATCACCGGGACGGACATCCTACGAGCAGTACTTC. It yields the protein CASSLSPGRTSYEQYF.

In the case of this clonotype: A much more abundant neighbour one base away suggests this may be a read error. Here the CDR3 DNA reads TGTGCCAGCAGCCCTTGGGGGGGAGAGACCCAGTGCTTC. Its translation: CASSPWGGETQCF. The V and J genes are TRBV7-9 and TRBJ2-5, with 7 bases aligning to TRBD2. The CDR3 has 13 amino acids. Germline assignment: CDR1 SEHNR and CDR2 FQNEAQ (reference sequence).

This clonotype occurred a few times. The J gene is TRBJ2-7, the V gene TRBV28; 8 bases fit TRBD1. The length of the CDR3 is 15 residues. The ends lost 6 bases at V and 2 bases at J; junction bases unmatched: 9. CDR1 and CDR2 (germline): MDHEN, SYDVKM. The CDR3 DNA reads TGTGCCAGCAGGCCCAGGGGGCATAGCACCTACGAGCAGTACTTC. Protein: CASRPRGHSTYEQYF.

This clonotype has a count of ten or more. CDR3 in amino acids: CASITFSGTGGNQPQHF. The CDR3 DNA reads TGTGCCAGCATTACTTTCTCCGGGACAGGGGGCAATCAGCCCCAGCATTTT. The rearrangement links TRBV28 to TRBJ1-5; the match to TRBD1 covers 10 bases. The CDR3 length is 17 residues. The V segment lost 7 bases and the J segment 2 bases; nucleotides outside the gene matches: 11. From germline, CDR1 is MDHEN and CDR2 SYDVKM.

V gene TRBV12-3 or TRBV12-4 combines with J gene TRBJ2-2, with TRBD2 as a possible D gene (6 bases). The length of the CDR3 is 13 residues. V lost 6 bases, J lost 6 bases, and 11 bases lay in between. The CDR3 protein is CASRVREPGELFF. The CDR3 nucleotides are TGTGCCAGCAGAGTACGGGAGCCCGGGGAGCTGTTTTTT.

This clonotype came up many times. The CDR3 nucleotides are TGTGCCAGCAGTGGTGTGGCCGGGAACACTGAAGCTTTCTTT. Residues: CASSGVAGNTEAFF. This chain links TRBV2 with TRBJ1-1, with D hard to call. The CDR3 is 14 residues long. CDR1 SNHLY and CDR2 FYNNEI come from the germline V gene. The V and J ends lost 4 bases and 1 base respectively, with 10 bases between them.

This clonotype was seen a few times. V and J are TRBV11-2 and TRBJ2-6, with D uncertain. Germline-derived CDR1 and CDR2 are SGHAT and FQNNGV. The CDR3 contains 14 residues. Trimming removed 8 bases at V and 0 bases at J, with 8 bases between. The CDR3 nucleotides are TGTGCCAGCGACACGGGCTCTGGGGCCAACGTCCTGACTTTC. Its protein is CASDTGSGANVLTF.

This clonotype was picked up a small number of times. The chain is built from TRBV3-1 and TRBJ1-1, with D maybe TRBD1 (5 bases). The CDR3 has 16 residues. V lost 1 base and J lost 1, with 13 bases in between. CDR1 LGHDT and CDR2 YNNKEL come from the germline V gene (reference sequence). The CDR3 DNA sequence: TGTGCCAGCAGCCAAGGTTCTGCAGGGACGAACACTGAAGCTTTCTTT. Translation gives CASSQGSAGTNTEAFF.

This clonotype was recorded many times. The rearrangement uses TRBV28 and TRBJ1-2, with TRBD1 matching 8 bases. Germline V gives CDR1 MDHEN, CDR2 SYDVKM. V was clipped by 4 bases and J by 3 bases; unmatched bases: 4. This CDR3 is built from 14 residues. DNA for the CDR3: TGTGCCAGCAGTTACGCGACAGGGGACTATGGCTACACCTTC. It yields the protein CASSYATGDYGYTF.

V and J are TRBV19 and TRBJ1-1, with D perhaps TRBD1 (6 bases). V was shortened by 6 bases and J by 0 bases, with 11 bases between the two germline ends. The CDR3 extends over 14 amino acids. CDR1 and CDR2 (germline): LNHDA, SQIVND (reference sequence). The CDR3 here is CASRKQGMNTEAFF. CDR3 nucleotide sequence: TGTGCCAGTAGGAAACAGGGAATGAACACTGAAGCTTTCTTT.